Here is one T cell receptor beta chain with its context. This sample was included in a study of shared clonotypes between healthy human individuals. The CDR3 totals 15 residues. The germline V gene encodes CDR1 WSHSY and CDR2 SAAADI. The germline V and J ends were trimmed by 2 bases and 1 base, with 12 bases remaining between them. Only in-frame clones appear in the TCRdb table, and some are missing; sequencing was by immunoSEQ multiplex PCR. Of approximately 650,000 clones in the sample, about 95% were seen once. Naivety among CD8 cells was defined by CD45RO negativity and positive CCR7 selection, thereby excluding terminally differentiated effector memory CD45RA+ cells.

The rearrangement uses TRBV10-2 and TRBJ2-7, with D hard to call. The sequenced material came from naive CD8+ T cells sorted from blood. This receptor was identified in a woman aged 30 to 39 in good health. The CDR3 DNA is TGCGCCAGCAGTGAGCGTACACCTGTATCCTACGAGCAGTACTTC. Translation: CASSERTPVSYEQYF.